The 31 T cell receptor beta chains presented below share a single source sample, sequenced in a study of cytomegalovirus exposure and HLA in healthy donors. The PCR employed 60 Vbeta primers together with 13 Jbeta primers. TCRdb's table, derived via immunoSEQ multiplex PCR, lists solely in-frame clones and lacks some. The sample shows around 160,000 clones, 55% to 80% of them seen only once. The sample taken for sequencing was PBMCs. These receptors were collected from a woman aged 18-29 years in good health and CMV-seropositive.

The rearrangement joins TRBV27 to TRBJ1-5, with D maybe TRBD1 (5 bases). This CDR3 is 18 amino acids long. From germline, CDR1 is MNHEY and CDR2 SMNVEV (reference sequence). Trimming removed 0 bases at V and 0 bases at J, with 15 bases between. The DNA for the CDR3 is TGTGCCAGCAGTTTATCGACCCCCGGGGGTTATAGCAATCAGCCCCAGCATTTT. Translating gives CASSLSTPGGYSNQPQHF.

The V gene is TRBV5-1, the J gene TRBJ2-5; 7 bases are a match to TRBD2. Germline CDR1 SGHRS, CDR2 YFSETQ. The CDR3 loop spans 13 amino acids. J gave up 5 bases and V 5 bases, and 6 bases lay outside the gene matches. The CDR3 DNA is TGCGCCAGCAGTTCACGGGGGGTTGAGACCCAGTACTTC. Encoded protein: CASSSRGVETQYF.

This clone was seen a handful of times. J is TRBJ1-1 and V is TRBV5-1; D is perhaps TRBD1 (5 bases). The CDR3 runs to 14 residues. Per the germline V gene, CDR1 is SGHRS and CDR2 is YFSETQ. Deletions cut 4 bases from V and 3 bases from J, with 13 bases between. CDR3 amino acids: CASSATGEHTEAFF. CDR3 DNA: TGCGCCAGCAGCGCTACAGGAGAACACACTGAAGCTTTCTTT.

This chain links TRBV5-1 with TRBJ1-1; no clear D gene. Trimming took 0 bases from V and 1 from J, leaving 10 bases between them. The CDR3 spans 15 residues. Per germline, CDR1 SGHRS and CDR2 YFSETQ. The CDR3 here is CASSLVPGRNTEAFF. DNA of the CDR3: TGCGCCAGCAGCTTGGTACCCGGTAGGAACACTGAAGCTTTCTTT.

This chain joins TRBV7-2 and TRBJ2-5; TRBD1 is a possible D gene (5 bases). V was cut by 2 bases and J by 3 bases, with 13 bases left in between. The CDR3 is 15 amino acids. Germline CDR1 is SGHTA and CDR2 is FQGNSA. The CDR3 here is CASSLSAAGKETQYF. In DNA form, the CDR3 reads TGTGCCAGCAGCTTATCTGCTGCAGGGAAAGAGACCCAGTACTTC.

This clone was counted only a few times. This chain links TRBV16 with TRBJ1-5; D not certain. The V end lost 2 bases, the J end lost 4 bases, and 6 bases lay between the germline ends. Germline loops: CDR1 KGHSY, CDR2 FQNENV. The length of the CDR3 is 13 residues. CDR3 nucleotide sequence: TGTGCCAGCAGCCAAGAGGGTAATCAGCCCCAGCATTTT. This encodes CASSQEGNQPQHF.

CDR3 sequence: CASSRDYQETQYF. The CDR3 DNA sequence: TGTGCCAGCAGTCGGGACTATCAAGAGACCCAGTACTTC. The genes are TRBV7-2 and TRBJ2-5, with 7 bases aligning to TRBD2. Germline V gene lookup returns CDR1 SGHTA and CDR2 FQGNSA. The CDR3 runs to 13 residues. V shed 6 bases, J shed 2 bases, and the junction held 3 bases outside the gene matches.

The chain has TRBV7-9 and TRBJ1-1, with D maybe TRBD1 (5 bases). The CDR3 runs to 15 residues. CDR1 and CDR2 (germline): SEHNR, FQNEAQ (reference sequence). Trimming cost V 5 bases and J 1 base, with 14 bases left between them. CDR3 loop: CASSAQGSTNTEAFF. CDR3 DNA: TGTGCCAGCAGCGCCCAGGGCAGCACGAACACTGAAGCTTTCTTT.

The chain combines TRBV2 with TRBJ1-1; perhaps TRBD1 as D (6 bases). V was pared by 5 bases and J by 7 bases, with 17 bases between. CDR1 is SNHLY, CDR2 FYNNEI, per germline. The CDR3 is 14 residues long. DNA of the CDR3: TGTGCCAGCAGTCCCCCCTTGGGACAACGTGAAGCTTTCTTT. Its protein product is CASSPPLGQREAFF. The full variable domain, with the rest looked up from reference TRBV2 and TRBJ1-1, is EPEVTQTPSHQVTQMGQEVILRCVPISNHLYFYWYRQILGQKVEFLVSFYNNEISEKSEIFDDQFSVERPDGSNFTLKIRSTKLEDSAMYFCASSPPLGQREAFFGQGTRLTVV.

This sequence joins TRBV11-2 and TRBJ1-2; D unresolved. CDR3 length: 13 residues. V dropped 5 bases and J dropped 5 bases, with 12 bases sitting between them. Germline lookup yields CDR1 SGHAT and CDR2 FQNNGV. The CDR3 sequence is CASSPALRYGYTF. The CDR3 nucleotides read TGTGCCAGCAGCCCCGCGCTCCGGTATGGCTACACCTTC.

The gene calls are TRBV28 and TRBJ1-2, with 7 bases fitting TRBD1. This CDR3 has 16 amino acids. Trimming took 10 bases from V and 2 from J; bases not matched to a gene: 16. Germline CDR1 MDHEN, CDR2 SYDVKM. In DNA, the CDR3 is TGTGCCATACAGCCATCCCAGACAGGGACCAACTATGGCTACACCTTC. As protein: CAIQPSQTGTNYGYTF.

The chain is built from TRBV6-6 and TRBJ2-1; 7 positions match TRBD2. CDR1 is MNHNY and CDR2 is SVGAGI in the germline V gene (reference sequence). V was pared by 4 bases and J by 1 base, with 4 bases of the junction left unmatched. CDR3 length equals 15 residues. CDR3 DNA: TGTGCCAGCAGTTGGCGGGGGAGTTCCTACAATGAGCAGTTCTTC. This gives the protein CASSWRGSSYNEQFF.

This clone occurred a few times. J is TRBJ2-7 and V is TRBV5-1; D call uncertain. Germline CDR1 is SGHRS and CDR2 is YFSETQ. The V end lost 1 base, the J end lost 1 base, and 9 bases lay between the germline ends. The CDR3 totals 14 residues. CDR3 nucleotides: TGCGCCAGCAGCTTGAATACAGCTTCCTACGAGCAGTACTTC. The encoded protein is CASSLNTASYEQYF.

This rearrangement joins TRBV9 to TRBJ2-3; 8 bases align to TRBD2. The length of the CDR3 is 14 residues. With 7 bases clipped from V and 8 bases from J, the junction kept 12 bases outside the gene matches. The germline gives CDR1 SGDLS, CDR2 YYNGEE. The CDR3 region is CASDGGAGDSTQYF. CDR3 nucleotides: TGTGCCAGCGACGGGGGGGCGGGGGATAGTACGCAGTATTTT.

This rearrangement joins TRBV7-8 to TRBJ2-3, with TRBD2 identical over 11 bases. This CDR3 has 15 residues. CDR1 and CDR2 from the germline V gene are SGHVS and FQNEAQ. Trimming took 5 bases from V and 5 from J; bases not matched to a gene: 6. CDR3 coding DNA: TGTGCCAGCAGCCGGGGACTAGCGGTAGTAGATACGCAGTATTTT. It specifies CASSRGLAVVDTQYF. The full variable domain, with the rest looked up from reference TRBV7-8 and TRBJ2-3, is GAGVSQSPRYKVAKRGQDVALRCDPISGHVSLFWYQQALGQGPEFLTYFQNEAQLDKSGLPSDRFFAERPEGSVSTLKIQRTQQEDSAVYLCASSRGLAVVDTQYFGPGTRLTVL.

The V call is TRBV9, the J call TRBJ1-4; 7 nucleotides line up with TRBD1. In germline, CDR1 is SGDLS, CDR2 YYNGEE. The CDR3 runs to 14 residues. Unmatched junction bases numbered 2, after V lost 0 bases and J lost 6 bases. CDR3 amino acids: CASSVGDRDEKLFF. The CDR3 DNA reads as TGTGCCAGCAGCGTAGGGGACAGAGATGAAAAACTGTTTTTT.

This clone has more than one count but fewer than ten. The J gene is TRBJ1-5, the V gene TRBV4-3; D is uncertain. In germline, CDR1 is LGHNA, CDR2 YSLEER. V lost 2 bases and J lost 0, with 5 bases in between. CDR3 size: 14 residues. CDR3 DNA sequence: TGCGCCAGCAGCCAACTTTATAGCAATCAGCCCCAGCATTTT. Amino acid sequence: CASSQLYSNQPQHF.

The CDR3 DNA reads TGTGCCAGCAGCTTACAGGGGGATTCACCCCTCCACTTT. Amino acids: CASSLQGDSPLHF. This chain connects TRBV7-9 to TRBJ1-6; 7 bases align to TRBD1. In germline, CDR1 is SEHNR, CDR2 FQNEAQ (reference sequence). The CDR3 is made up of 13 amino acids. Trimming at V came to 2 bases and at J to 8 bases, leaving 0 bases not matched to a gene. Full variable domain (remainder filled in from reference TRBV7-9 and TRBJ1-6): DTGVSQNPRHKITKRGQNVTFRCDPISEHNRLYWYRQTLGQGPEFLTYFQNEAQLEKSRLLSDRFSAERPKGSFSTLEIQRTEQGDSAMYLCASSLQGDSPLHFGNGTRLTVT.

The chain links TRBV4-1 to TRBJ1-2; D not certain. V was clipped by 2 bases and J by 0 bases, with 7 bases between them. The CDR3 covers 14 residues. Per the germline V gene, CDR1 is MGHRA and CDR2 is YSYEKL. The CDR3 nucleotides are TGCGCCAGCAGCCAATTCAACACTAACTATGGCTACACCTTC. Its protein product is CASSQFNTNYGYTF.

The chain couples TRBV6-1 to TRBJ2-5, with 11 bases that match TRBD2. The J call is doubtful: the DNA matches TRBJ2-7 better. From germline, CDR1 is MNHNS and CDR2 SASEGT. The CDR3 covers 15 residues. DNA for the CDR3: TGTGCCAGCAGTGAAGTAGCGGGAGGGCGGGACGAGCAGTACTTC. As protein: CASSEVAGGRDEQYF.

This sequence joins TRBV11-1 and TRBJ1-1; 7 nucleotides align to TRBD1. The V segment lost 5 bases and the J segment 1 base; nucleotides outside the gene matches: 7. The germline CDR1 and CDR2 sequences are SGHAT and FQDESV (reference sequence). The CDR3 has 15 residues. CDR3 DNA: TGTGCCAGCAGCCTATGGCAGGGGGAGAACACTGAAGCTTTCTTT. Protein sequence: CASSLWQGENTEAFF.

V usage is TRBV30 and J usage is TRBJ1-1; tentative D call: TRBD1 (6 bases). Germline V gene lookup returns CDR1 GTSNPN and CDR2 SVGIG (reference sequence). The V and J ends lost 2 bases and 5 bases respectively, with 18 bases between them. This CDR3 spans 15 amino acids. Here the CDR3 DNA reads TGTGCCTGGAGTTGGGGAGGCGGGGGGCGGACTGAAGCTTTCTTT. It translates to CAWSWGGGGRTEAFF. The variable domain in full, completed from reference TRBV30 and TRBJ1-1, reads SQTIHQWPATLVQPVGSPLSLECTVEGTSNPNLYWYRQAAGRGLQLLFYSVGIGQISSEVPQNLSASRPQDRQFILSSKKLLLSDSGFYLCAWSWGGGGRTEAFFGQGTRLTVV.

The chain is built from TRBV27 and TRBJ2-1, with 14 bases aligning to TRBD2. V was clipped by 1 base and J by 7 bases; unmatched bases: 9. This CDR3 has 18 amino acids. In germline, CDR1 is MNHEY, CDR2 SMNVEV (reference sequence). CDR3 DNA sequence: TGTGCCAGCAGTTTATGGCCAACGGGACTAGCGGGAGCTAATGAGCAGTTCTTC. It translates to CASSLWPTGLAGANEQFF.

This clone came up a few times. This chain connects TRBV19 to TRBJ1-4; 10 nucleotides agree with TRBD1. Trimming at V came to 5 bases and at J to 8 bases, leaving 5 bases not matched to a gene. The CDR3 consists of 14 residues. CDR1 and CDR2 (germline): LNHDA, SQIVND (reference sequence). The CDR3 sequence is CASSWTGGKEKLFF. Here the CDR3 DNA reads TGTGCCAGTAGTTGGACAGGGGGGAAGGAAAAACTGTTTTTT.

The J gene is TRBJ2-5, the V gene TRBV4-2; possible D gene TRBD2, 6 bases. The germline gives CDR1 LGHNA, CDR2 YNFKEQ. The CDR3 contains 13 residues. Deletions cut 4 bases from V and 5 bases from J, with 11 bases between. The CDR3 is CASSRGDGETQYF. The CDR3 nucleotides are TGTGCCAGCAGCCGCGGGGACGGGGAGACCCAGTACTTC.

This clone is labeled as medium-sized. The chain combines TRBV9 with TRBJ2-7; 7 bases agree with TRBD1. Germline CDR1 and CDR2: SGDLS and YYNGEE. The length of the CDR3 is 15 residues. Unmatched junction bases numbered 9, after V lost 1 base and J lost 5 bases. The CDR3, as DNA: TGTGCCAGCAGCGTAACGGGACAGCGAAGCGACGAGCAGTACTTC. Translation gives CASSVTGQRSDEQYF.

The chain has TRBV18 and TRBJ2-5, with 7 bases fitting TRBD1. Per germline, CDR1 KGHSH and CDR2 LQKENI. V was clipped by 1 base and J by 5 bases; unmatched bases: 1. The CDR3 has 13 residues. CDR3 protein: CASSPRQGETQYF. CDR3 coding DNA: TGTGCCAGCTCACCACGACAGGGCGAGACCCAGTACTTC.

This chain joins TRBV11-2 and TRBJ2-5; 11 nucleotides align to TRBD2. Germline-derived CDR1 and CDR2 are SGHAT and FQNNGV. V shed 5 bases, J shed 4 bases, and the junction held 6 bases outside the gene matches. The CDR3 has 15 residues. CDR3 sequence reads: CASSVIAGGGETQYF. The CDR3 DNA sequence: TGTGCCAGCAGCGTGATAGCGGGAGGGGGAGAGACCCAGTACTTC.

The DNA of the CDR3 is TGTGCCAGCAGCCCACTCCCAGGGGACTATGGCTACACCTTC. It yields the protein CASSPLPGDYGYTF. The chain uses TRBV5-4 and TRBJ1-2; the D gene is possibly TRBD1 (6 bases). This CDR3 is 14 amino acids long. Trimming cost V 4 bases and J 3 bases, with 13 bases left between them. CDR1 SGHNT and CDR2 YYREEE come from the germline V gene (reference sequence).

The chain recombines TRBV9 with TRBJ2-3; the match to TRBD2 covers 9 bases. V lost 4 bases and J lost 4; bases outside the gene matches: 10. Germline V gives CDR1 SGDLS, CDR2 YYNGEE. This CDR3 contains 16 residues. The CDR3 sequence is CASSKVAGGPADTQYF. The CDR3 nucleotides are TGTGCCAGCAGCAAAGTTGCGGGGGGGCCTGCAGATACGCAGTATTTT.

The genes are TRBV7-3 and TRBJ2-5; tentatively, D is TRBD2 (5 bases). V dropped 4 bases and J dropped 5 bases, with 17 bases sitting between them. Germline loops: CDR1 SGHTA, CDR2 FQGTGA. The CDR3 is made up of 15 amino acids. CDR3 region: CASSSSSSTGETQYF. The CDR3 bases are TGTGCCAGCAGCTCTAGCTCTTCAACCGGGGAGACCCAGTACTTC.